Described below is a single TCR beta chain sequence and its context. This specimen comes from a study of T cell changes during pregnancy in multiple sclerosis. Using immunoSEQ multiplex PCR, the repertoire was profiled, and TCRdb retains in-frame clones only, with some absent. The data show about 50,000 clones, 94% seen once. The CDR3 runs 16 residues. With 0 bases removed from V and 4 bases from J, the gap between germline ends came to 15 bases. CDR1 and CDR2 (germline): LNHNV, YYDKDF (reference sequence). The receptor was derived from a female donor with multiple sclerosis, enrolled in a pregnancy study. Material: CD4+ T cells from peripheral blood mononuclear cells, obtained in the third trimester of pregnancy. J is TRBJ1-1 and V is TRBV15; no clear D gene. Here the CDR3 DNA reads TGTGCCACCAGCAGAGAGATAGGCAGGCTGGGCACTGAAGCTTTCTTT. Its protein product is CATSREIGRLGTEAFF.